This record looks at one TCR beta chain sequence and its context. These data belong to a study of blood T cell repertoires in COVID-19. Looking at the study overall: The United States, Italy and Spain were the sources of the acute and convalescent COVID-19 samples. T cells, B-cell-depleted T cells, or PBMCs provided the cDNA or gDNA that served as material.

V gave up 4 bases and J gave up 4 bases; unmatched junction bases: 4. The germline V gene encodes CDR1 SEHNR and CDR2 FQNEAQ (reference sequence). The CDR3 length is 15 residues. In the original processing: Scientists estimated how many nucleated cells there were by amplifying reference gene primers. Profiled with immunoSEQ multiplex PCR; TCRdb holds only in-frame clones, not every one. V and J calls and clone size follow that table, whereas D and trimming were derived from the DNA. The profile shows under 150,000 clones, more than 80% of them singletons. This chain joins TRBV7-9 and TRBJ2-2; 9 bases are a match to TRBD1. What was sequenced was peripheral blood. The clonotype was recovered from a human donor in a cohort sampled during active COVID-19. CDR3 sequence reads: CASSSGQGSTGELFF. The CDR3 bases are TGTGCCAGCAGCTCGGGACAGGGTAGCACCGGGGAGCTGTTTTTT. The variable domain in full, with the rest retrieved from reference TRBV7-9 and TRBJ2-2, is DTGVSQNPRHKITKRGQNVTFRCDPISEHNRLYWYRQTLGQGPEFLTYFQNEAQLEKSRLLSDRFSAERPKGSFSTLEIQRTEQGDSAMYLCASSSGQGSTGELFFGEGSRLTVL.